Below are 15 T cell receptor beta chains sequenced from a single sample in a study of blood T cell repertoires in COVID-19. Repertoires were generated with immunoSEQ multiplex PCR, while TCRdb's copy carries only in-frame clones and drops some. The data show about 320,000 clones, more than 70% seen once. The specimen was peripheral blood. The receptors originated from a woman between 45 and 65 years old with acute or convalescent COVID-19.

The chain joins TRBV7-8 to TRBJ1-6, with D unclear. This CDR3 region has 15 residues. Trimming stripped 2 bases from V and 0 bases from J, with 5 bases between. Germline assignment: CDR1 SGHVS and CDR2 FQNEAQ. CDR3 in amino acids: CASSLHSSYNSPLHF. CDR3 DNA: TGTGCCAGCAGCTTACACAGCTCCTATAATTCACCCCTCCACTTT.

The chain links TRBV5-1 to TRBJ2-7, with TRBD1 as a possible D gene (5 bases). CDR3 length: 14 amino acids. Germline V gene sequence: CDR1 SGHRS, CDR2 YFSETQ. The V end lost 0 bases, the J end lost 6 bases, and 13 bases lay between the germline ends. CDR3 sequence (DNA): TGCGCCAGCAGCTTGGCCGGGCAGGGCGGCGAGCAGTACTTC. Its translation is CASSLAGQGGEQYF.

As concerns this clone: A junction boundary mismatches the germline segment, possibly from a read error. CDR3 DNA: TGTGCCAGCAGCTTACTGCTGAACTCTGGCTACACCTTC. It translates to CASSLLLNSGYTF. The chain links TRBV7-2 to TRBJ1-2, with D hard to call. Germline V CDR1 and CDR2: SGHTA, FQGNSA. CDR3 length: 13 amino acids.

About this clone: Distinct nucleotide sequences in the sample also encode this CDR3. The V call is TRBV5-1, the J call TRBJ2-7; 11 bases agree with TRBD2. The V and J ends lost 4 bases and 0 bases, in that order; junction bases with no gene match: 3. Looked up from germline, CDR1 is SGHRS and CDR2 is YFSETQ. CDR3 length equals 15 residues. For the CDR3, the DNA is TGCGCCAGCAGCCCCCTAGCGGGAGGCTCCTACGAGCAGTACTTC. It encodes CASSPLAGGSYEQYF.

This rearrangement joins TRBV24-1 to TRBJ1-1; no clear D gene. Germline V gene lookup returns CDR1 KGHDR and CDR2 SFDVKD. The germline V and J ends were trimmed by 3 bases and 3 bases, with 7 bases remaining between them. The CDR3 runs 13 residues. The CDR3: CATSDASDTEAFF. The CDR3 DNA sequence: TGTGCCACCAGTGATGCATCGGACACTGAAGCTTTCTTT.

This chain links TRBV11-2 with TRBJ2-1; 7 bases match TRBD1. The V segment lost 5 bases and the J segment 6 bases; nucleotides outside the gene matches: 4. This CDR3 has 13 residues. Germline CDR1 and CDR2: SGHAT and FQNNGV. CDR3 in DNA: TGTGCCAGCAGCGCGGACAGGCTCAATGAGCAGTTCTTC. Protein: CASSADRLNEQFF.

The chain recombines TRBV6-5 with TRBJ2-1; 9 nucleotides agree with TRBD2. The trim removed 2 bases at V and 10 bases at J, leaving 6 bases unmatched. Per germline, CDR1 MNHEY and CDR2 SVGAGI. The CDR3 is made up of 14 amino acids. The CDR3 loop reads CASSYAGLAGEQFF. The CDR3 nucleotides are TGTGCCAGCAGTTACGCGGGACTAGCAGGGGAGCAGTTCTTC.

J is TRBJ1-2 and V is TRBV7-2; D is possibly TRBD1 (6 bases). CDR1 is SGHTA, CDR2 FQGNSA, per germline. The length of the CDR3 is 14 residues. The V end was cut by 5 bases, the J end by 8 bases, with 18 bases between. In DNA form, the CDR3 reads TGTGCCAGCAGCCCCCGGACAGCACATACCGGCTACACCTTC. As protein: CASSPRTAHTGYTF.

A few counts support this clone. The J gene is TRBJ1-2, the V gene TRBV15; 7 positions agree with TRBD1. This CDR3 is 13 amino acids long. Germline V gene data show CDR1 as LNHNV and CDR2 as YYDKDF (reference sequence). Unmatched junction bases numbered 3, after V lost 2 bases and J lost 6 bases. The CDR3 reads CATSRRTGDGYTF. In nucleotides, the CDR3 is TGTGCCACCAGCAGACGGACAGGAGATGGCTACACCTTC.

V and J are TRBV18 and TRBJ1-2; 7 bases agree with TRBD1. This CDR3 contains 16 residues. Trimming cost V 1 base and J 7 bases; bases outside gene matches: 12. Germline V gives CDR1 KGHSH, CDR2 LQKENI. The CDR3 region is CASSPQTGAGGFGYTF. For the CDR3, the DNA is TGTGCCAGCTCACCACAAACAGGGGCTGGAGGGTTTGGCTACACCTTC.

V usage is TRBV27 and J usage is TRBJ2-1, with D maybe TRBD1 (8 bases). Trimming removed 6 bases at V and 8 bases at J, with 17 bases between. The CDR3 is made up of 14 amino acids. Germline V gene lookup returns CDR1 MNHEY and CDR2 SMNVEV (reference sequence). In DNA form, the CDR3 reads TGTGCCAGCAGCCCAAACAGGGGGGGCTATGAGCAGTTCTTC. It translates to CASSPNRGGYEQFF.

The chain joins TRBV20-1 to TRBJ2-7; 10 bases are shared with TRBD2. V shed 3 bases and J 4 bases; nucleotides not matched to a gene: 6. CDR1 is DFQATT and CDR2 is SNEGSKA in the germline V gene (reference sequence). The CDR3 runs to 14 residues. The CDR3 is CSASIASGGYEQYF. DNA of the CDR3: TGCAGTGCTAGTATCGCTAGCGGGGGTTACGAGCAGTACTTC.

The genes are TRBV21-1 and TRBJ1-1; the table's D call TRBD1 went unverified against the DNA. TRBV21-1 is a documented pseudogene. The CDR3 length is 14 residues. The CDR3 DNA sequence: TGTGCCAGCAGCAGAAGGACAGGGGGCACTGAAGCTTTCTTT. Its translation is CASSRRTGGTEAFF.

This chain connects TRBV10-3 to TRBJ2-3, with D uncertain. Germline values: CDR1 ENHRY, CDR2 SYGVKD. Between the trimmed V and J ends, which lost 0 bases and 10 bases, there was a span of 8 bases. CDR3 length equals 12 residues. The CDR3 bases are TGTGCCATCAGTGAGTCAAGCGAGGCGCAGTATTTT. Protein: CAISESSEAQYF.

The chain employs TRBV7-8 and TRBJ2-5; a weak D match, TRBD1 (6 bases). Germline lookup yields CDR1 SGHVS and CDR2 FQNEAQ. The CDR3 is 14 residues long. V dropped 5 bases and J dropped 5 bases, with 15 bases sitting between them. The CDR3 coding sequence is TGTGCCAGCAGCCGGCCCCAGGGGCCCGAGACCCAGTACTTC. Translated: CASSRPQGPETQYF.